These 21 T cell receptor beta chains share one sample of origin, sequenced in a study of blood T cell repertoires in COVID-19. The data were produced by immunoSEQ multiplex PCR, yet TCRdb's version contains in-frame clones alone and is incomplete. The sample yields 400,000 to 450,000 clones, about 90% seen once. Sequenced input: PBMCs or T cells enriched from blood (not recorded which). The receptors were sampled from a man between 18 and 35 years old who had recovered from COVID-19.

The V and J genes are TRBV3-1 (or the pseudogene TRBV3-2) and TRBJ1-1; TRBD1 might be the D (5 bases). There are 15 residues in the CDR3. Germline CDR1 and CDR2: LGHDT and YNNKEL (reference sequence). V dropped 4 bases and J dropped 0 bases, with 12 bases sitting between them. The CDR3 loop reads CASSPGEIVNTEAFF. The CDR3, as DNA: TGTGCCAGCAGCCCGGGGGAGATTGTGAACACTGAAGCTTTCTTT.

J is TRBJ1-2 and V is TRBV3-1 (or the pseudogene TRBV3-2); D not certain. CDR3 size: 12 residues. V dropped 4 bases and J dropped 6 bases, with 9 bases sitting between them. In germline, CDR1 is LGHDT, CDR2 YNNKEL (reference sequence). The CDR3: CASSLGLDGYTF. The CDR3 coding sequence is TGTGCCAGCAGCCTCGGACTAGATGGCTACACCTTC.

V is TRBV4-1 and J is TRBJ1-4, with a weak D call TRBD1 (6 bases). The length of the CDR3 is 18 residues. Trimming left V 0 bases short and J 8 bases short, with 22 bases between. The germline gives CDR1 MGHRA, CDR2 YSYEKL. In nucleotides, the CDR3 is TGCGCCAGCAGCCAAGAACCAGGGGTTAGGGCGACGGGGGAAAAACTGTTTTTT. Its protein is CASSQEPGVRATGEKLFF.

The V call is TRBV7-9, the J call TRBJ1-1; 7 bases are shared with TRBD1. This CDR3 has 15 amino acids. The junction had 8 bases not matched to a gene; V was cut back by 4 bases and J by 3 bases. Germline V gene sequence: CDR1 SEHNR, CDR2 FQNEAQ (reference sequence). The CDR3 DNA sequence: TGTGCCAGCAGCTCTCAGCAGGGGGGTTACACTGAAGCTTTCTTT. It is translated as CASSSQQGGYTEAFF.

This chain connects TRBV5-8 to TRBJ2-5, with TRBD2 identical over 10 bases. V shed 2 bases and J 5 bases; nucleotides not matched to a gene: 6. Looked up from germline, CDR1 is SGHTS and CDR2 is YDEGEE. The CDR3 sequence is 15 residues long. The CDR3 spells CASSLGLAEWETQYF. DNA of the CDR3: TGTGCCAGCAGCTTAGGACTAGCGGAGTGGGAGACCCAGTACTTC.

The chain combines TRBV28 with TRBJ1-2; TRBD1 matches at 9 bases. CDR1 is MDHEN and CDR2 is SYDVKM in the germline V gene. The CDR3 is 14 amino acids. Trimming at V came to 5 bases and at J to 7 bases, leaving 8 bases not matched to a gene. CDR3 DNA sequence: TGTGCCAGCAGTACGACAGGGGGTGGATTTGGCTACACCTTC. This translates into CASSTTGGGFGYTF.

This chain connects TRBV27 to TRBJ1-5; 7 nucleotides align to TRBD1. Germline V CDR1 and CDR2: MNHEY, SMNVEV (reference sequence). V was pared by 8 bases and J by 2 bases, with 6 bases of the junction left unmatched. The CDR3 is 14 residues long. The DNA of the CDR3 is TGTGCCAGCGGTAACAGGGGTGGCAATCAGCCCCAGCATTTT. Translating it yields CASGNRGGNQPQHF.

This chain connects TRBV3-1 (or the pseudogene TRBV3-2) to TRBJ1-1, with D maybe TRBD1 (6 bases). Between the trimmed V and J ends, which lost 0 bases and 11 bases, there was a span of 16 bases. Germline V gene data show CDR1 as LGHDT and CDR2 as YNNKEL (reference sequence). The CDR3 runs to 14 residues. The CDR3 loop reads CASSQDLGPGVAFF. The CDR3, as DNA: TGTGCCAGCAGCCAAGATCTTGGGCCAGGGGTGGCTTTCTTT.

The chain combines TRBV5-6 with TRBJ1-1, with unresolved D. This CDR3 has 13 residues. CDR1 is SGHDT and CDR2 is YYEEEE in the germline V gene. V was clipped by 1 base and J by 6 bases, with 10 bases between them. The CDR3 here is CASSLRRSSEAFF. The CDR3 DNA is TGTGCCAGCAGCTTGAGGCGGTCCTCTGAAGCTTTCTTT.

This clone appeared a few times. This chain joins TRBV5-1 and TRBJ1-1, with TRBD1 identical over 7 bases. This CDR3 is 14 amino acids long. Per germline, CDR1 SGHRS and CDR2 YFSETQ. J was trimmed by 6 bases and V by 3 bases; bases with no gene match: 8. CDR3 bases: TGCGCCAGCAGCTCAGGACAGGTCAATGCTGAAGCTTTCTTT. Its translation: CASSSGQVNAEAFF.

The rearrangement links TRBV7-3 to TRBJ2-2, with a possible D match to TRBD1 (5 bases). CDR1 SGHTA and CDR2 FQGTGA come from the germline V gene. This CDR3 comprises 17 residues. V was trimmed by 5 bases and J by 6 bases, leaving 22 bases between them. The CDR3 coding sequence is TGTGCCAGCAGCCAGGGCCGTAGGGCCGAACATTCCGGGGAGCTGTTTTTT. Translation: CASSQGRRAEHSGELFF.

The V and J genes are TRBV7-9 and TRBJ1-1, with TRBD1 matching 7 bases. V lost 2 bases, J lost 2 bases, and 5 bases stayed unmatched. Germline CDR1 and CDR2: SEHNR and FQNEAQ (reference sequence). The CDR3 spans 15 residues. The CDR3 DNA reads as TGTGCCAGCAGCTTAACCGGGACAGCCAACACTGAAGCTTTCTTT. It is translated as CASSLTGTANTEAFF.

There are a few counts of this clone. The CDR3 DNA follows: TGTGGTTCAGGCGATTATAATTCACCCCTCCACTTT. Translating it yields CGSGDYNSPLHF. The chain couples TRBV28 to TRBJ1-6; D gene uncertain. In germline, CDR1 is MDHEN, CDR2 SYDVKM. This CDR3 has 12 amino acids. Filled out from reference TRBV28 and TRBJ1-6, the complete variable domain reads DVKVTQSSRYLVKRTGEKVFLECVQDMDHENMFWYRQDPGLGLRLIYFSYDVKMKEKGDIPEGYSVSREKKERFSLILESASTNQTSMYLCGSGDYNSPLHFGNGTRLTVT.

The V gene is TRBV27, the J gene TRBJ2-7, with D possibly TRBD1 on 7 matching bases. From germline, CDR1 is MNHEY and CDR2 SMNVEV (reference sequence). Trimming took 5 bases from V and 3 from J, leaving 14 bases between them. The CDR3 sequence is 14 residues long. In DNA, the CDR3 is TGTGCCAGCAGTCCGCGGGACAGAAACTACGAGCAGTACTTC. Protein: CASSPRDRNYEQYF.

The CDR3 region has the DNA TGTGCCAGCTCACGCACAGAGAACACCGGGGAGCTGTTTTTT. It encodes CASSRTENTGELFF. The chain combines TRBV18 with TRBJ2-2; D uncertain. The germline V gene has CDR1 KGHSH and CDR2 LQKENI. Trimming shortened V by 4 bases and J by 1 base, and 7 bases separated the two germline ends. The CDR3 length is 14 residues. The full variable domain, completed using reference TRBV18 and TRBJ2-2, is NAGVMQNPRHLVRRRGQEARLRCSPMKGHSHVYWYRQLPEEGLKFMVYLQKENIIDESGMPKERFSAEFPKEGPSILRIQQVVRGDSAAYFCASSRTENTGELFFGEGSRLTVL.

CDR3 residues: CAWRTGGGETQYF. The CDR3 nucleotides read TGTGCCTGGAGAACAGGGGGGGGAGAGACCCAGTACTTC. The gene calls are TRBV30 and TRBJ2-5; D might be TRBD1 (8 bases). From germline, CDR1 is GTSNPN and CDR2 SVGIG (reference sequence). V was cut by 3 bases and J by 4 bases, with 12 bases left in between. This CDR3 contains 13 residues.

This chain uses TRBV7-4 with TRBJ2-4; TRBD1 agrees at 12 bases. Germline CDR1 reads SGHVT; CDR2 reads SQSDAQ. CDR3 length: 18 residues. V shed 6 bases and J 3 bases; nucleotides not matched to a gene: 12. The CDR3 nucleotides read TGTGCCAGCAGGCAAGGGACAGGGGGCCCCTTAGTCAAAAACATTCAGTACTTC. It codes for CASRQGTGGPLVKNIQYF.

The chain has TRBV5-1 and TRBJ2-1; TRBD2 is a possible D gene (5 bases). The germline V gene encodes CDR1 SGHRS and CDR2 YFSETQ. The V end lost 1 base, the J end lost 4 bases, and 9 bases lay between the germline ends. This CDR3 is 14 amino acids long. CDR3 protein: CASSLRTDYNEQFF. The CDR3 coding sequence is TGCGCCAGCAGCTTGAGGACTGATTACAATGAGCAGTTCTTC.

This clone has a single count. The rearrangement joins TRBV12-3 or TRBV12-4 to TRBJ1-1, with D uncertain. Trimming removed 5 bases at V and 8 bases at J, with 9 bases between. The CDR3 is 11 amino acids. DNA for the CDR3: TGTGCCAGCAGTCGCGGCGGGGAAGCTTTCTTT. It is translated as CASSRGGEAFF.

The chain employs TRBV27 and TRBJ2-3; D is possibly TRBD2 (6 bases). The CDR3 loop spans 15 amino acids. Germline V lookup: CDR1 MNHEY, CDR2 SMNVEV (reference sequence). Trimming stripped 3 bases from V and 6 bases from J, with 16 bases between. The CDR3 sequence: CASSFYTRDMDTQYF. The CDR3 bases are TGTGCCAGCAGTTTTTATACGCGGGATATGGATACGCAGTATTTT.

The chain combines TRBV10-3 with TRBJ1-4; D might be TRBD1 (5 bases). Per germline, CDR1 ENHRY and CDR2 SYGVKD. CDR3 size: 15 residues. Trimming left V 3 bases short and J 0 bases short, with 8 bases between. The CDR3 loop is CAISDTGATNEKLFF. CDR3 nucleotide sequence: TGTGCCATCAGTGACACAGGCGCAACTAATGAAAAACTGTTTTTT.